This entry features one T cell receptor (beta chain) sequence. The target of this receptor is not known. Nothing much larger sits one base from this clone, and base qualities are not available. The immunoSEQ Assay, a bias-controlled multiplex PCR, was used to amplify TCRbeta CDR3 regions from genomic DNA. As for the original processing: The number of nucleated cells in each sample was estimated from the amplification of reference gene primers within the assay. To quantify the absolute abundance of each unique TCRbeta CDR3 rearrangement, sequence reads were collapsed and filtered. Productive Simpson clonality was computed per sample as the square root of Simpson's diversity index over productive rearrangements. The table was pulled from immuneACCESS by TCRdb, which kept in-frame rearrangements only. Such tables lose some clones; where checked, under half of the loss comes from unresolved V genes, and the rest has no known cause. That table furnishes V, J and clone size, whereas the DNA furnished D and trimming. This sample is represented by about 240,000 clones; roughly 80% of them were singletons. The top ten constitute over 10% of the sample.

The collaborating institutions used their own protocols to collect whole blood in K2EDTA tubes. For TCRbeta analysis, collaborators shipped samples as frozen whole blood, isolated PBMCs, or DNA extracted from either of those sample types. These data belong to a study of blood T cell repertoires in COVID-19 (dated by TCRdb to the early 2020s). For the wider study: Samples from collaborators originated in the United States, Italy and Spain and spanned both the acute and convalescent phases of COVID-19. The material from the prospective study consisted of cDNA or gDNA derived from T cells, B-cell-depleted T cells, or PBMCs. Subjects who had been exposed to COVID-19, were actively infected with it, or had recovered from it provided the deeply sampled blood TCRbeta repertoires that made up the dataset. The repertoires were released in a freely available public database meant as a resource for research on the immune response to SARS-CoV-2. The samples were drawn from two sources: the first 160 participants of the ongoing ImmuneRACE study, and 1,254 subjects contributed by 6 global collaborators. Sample metadata almost always included a de-identified subject ID, COVID-19 status, age in years and sex. HLA class I and class II types, where available, came from metadata supplied by the sample provider rather than from assay-based typing. Paper-wide results and their limitations: How much clinical and demographic metadata was included differed by source and by participant, and the metadata was provided uncurated.

The germline V gene yields SGHRS for CDR1 and YFSETQ for CDR2. For this chain, trimming is 4 bases at the V end and 2 bases at the J end, and the number of junction bases without a gene match is 7. From the cysteine up to the phenylalanine, the CDR3 has a length of 15 residues. Only CDR3 DNA remains: 45 bases, in frame from the first base. The chain joins TRBV5-1 to TRBJ2-5, with 8 middle bases fitting TRBD2. Source material: peripheral blood. The sequence was obtained from an older woman with active or convalescent COVID-19. The DNA sequence reads TGCGCCAGCAGCCCGGCGGTAGCGGGGCAAGAGACCCAGTACTTC. This is translated as CASSPAVAGQETQYF. Joined to the reference TRBV5-1 and TRBJ2-5 proteins, this CDR3 gives the full variable domain: KAGVTQTPRYLIKTRGQQVTLSCSPISGHRSVSWYQQTPGQGLQFLFEYFSETQRNKGNFPGRFSGRQFSNSRSEMNVSTLELGDSALYLCASSPAVAGQETQYFGPGTRLLVL.